Shown below are 24 T cell receptor beta chains from a single sample sequenced in a study of T cell responses to AZD1222 COVID-19 vaccine. Data came from immunoSEQ multiplex PCR; TCRdb stores just in-frame clones and leaves some out. The sample lists 97,000 or so clones, 86% occurring once. The specimen was peripheral blood, collected on day 0 of AZD1222 vaccination. The receptor set was obtained from an adult in good health.

The chain has TRBV19 and TRBJ2-3; perhaps TRBD1 as D (5 bases). Trimming left V 3 bases short and J 1 base short, with 11 bases between. Germline V lookup: CDR1 LNHDA, CDR2 SQIVND (reference sequence). The CDR3 is made up of 15 amino acids. CDR3 protein: CASSMVGVGTDTQYF. In nucleotides, the CDR3 is TGTGCCAGTAGTATGGTAGGGGTTGGCACAGATACGCAGTATTTT.

This chain links TRBV7-2 with TRBJ2-3, with D uncertain. This CDR3 region has 15 residues. Per germline, CDR1 SGHTA and CDR2 FQGNSA. The V and J ends lost 1 base and 0 bases respectively, with 8 bases between them. The CDR3 nucleotides are TGTGCCAGCAGCTTAGGAGCCCCTAGCACAGATACGCAGTATTTT. This sequence encodes CASSLGAPSTDTQYF.

The chain uses TRBV7-9 and TRBJ2-5, with no clear D. In germline, CDR1 is SEHNR, CDR2 FQNEAQ (reference sequence). The CDR3 runs 14 residues. V gave up 0 bases and J gave up 2 bases, with 7 bases separating them. CDR3 sequence (DNA): TGTGCCAGCAGCTTAGCGTCGGATCAAGAGACCCAGTACTTC. It specifies CASSLASDQETQYF. Variable domain in full (rest from reference TRBV7-9 and TRBJ2-5): DTGVSQNPRHKITKRGQNVTFRCDPISEHNRLYWYRQTLGQGPEFLTYFQNEAQLEKSRLLSDRFSAERPKGSFSTLEIQRTEQGDSAMYLCASSLASDQETQYFGPGTRLLVL.

This clone was picked up one time. This rearrangement joins TRBV30 to TRBJ2-7; D is tentatively TRBD1 or TRBD2 (5 bases each). V lost 5 bases and J lost 3, with 11 bases in between. The CDR3 length is 12 residues. Germline values: CDR1 GTSNPN, CDR2 SVGIG (reference sequence). The CDR3: CAWQGPSYEQYF. CDR3 nucleotide sequence: TGTGCCTGGCAGGGACCGAGCTACGAGCAGTACTTC.

This sequence joins TRBV3-1 (or the pseudogene TRBV3-2) and TRBJ1-4; 9 positions match TRBD1. The length of the CDR3 is 17 residues. The V segment lost 7 bases and the J segment 8 bases; nucleotides outside the gene matches: 17. The germline gives CDR1 LGHDT, CDR2 YNNKEL (reference sequence). DNA of the CDR3: TGTGCCAGCACCGATTCCGGGACAGGGCATAGGGGGGAAAAACTGTTTTTT. This codes for CASTDSGTGHRGEKLFF.

The V and J genes are TRBV6-6 and TRBJ1-5; a weak D match, TRBD1 (5 bases). The CDR3 runs to 14 residues. The V end was cut by 6 bases, the J end by 6 bases, with 15 bases between. Germline assignment: CDR1 MNHNY and CDR2 SVGAGI (reference sequence). CDR3 loop: CASSQSGGGQPQHF. The DNA of the CDR3 is TGTGCCAGCAGCCAGTCCGGGGGGGGTCAGCCCCAGCATTTT.

J is TRBJ2-1 and V is TRBV5-4; 14 bases match TRBD2. Germline values: CDR1 SGHNT, CDR2 YYREEE (reference sequence). The CDR3 runs to 16 residues. V was clipped by 4 bases and J by 3 bases; unmatched bases: 3. The CDR3 coding sequence is TGTGCCAGCAGCGCGGGACTAGCGGGGGTCTACAATGAGCAGTTCTTC. Translated, it gives CASSAGLAGVYNEQFF.

This clone was detected only a few times. CDR3 amino acids: CASSPNLGRRGYEQYF. CDR3 DNA sequence: TGTGCCAGTAGTCCCAACCTGGGACGAAGGGGGTACGAGCAGTACTTC. The rearrangement joins TRBV19 to TRBJ2-7, with D possibly matching TRBD1 (6 bases). Trimming removed 5 bases from V and 4 bases from J, with 21 bases in between. Germline-derived CDR1 and CDR2 are LNHDA and SQIVND (reference sequence). This CDR3 has 16 residues. Combining the CDR3 with reference TRBV19 and TRBJ2-7 gives the whole variable domain DGGITQSPKYLFRKEGQNVTLSCEQNLNHDAMYWYRQDPGQGLRLIYYSQIVNDFQKGDIAEGYSVSREKKESFPLTVTSAQKNPTAFYLCASSPNLGRRGYEQYFGPGTRLTVT.

V gene TRBV30 combines with J gene TRBJ1-5; D is unclear. Germline lookup yields CDR1 GTSNPN and CDR2 SVGIG (reference sequence). V was trimmed by 0 bases and J by 6 bases, leaving 9 bases between them. The CDR3 is 13 amino acids. The CDR3 loop reads CAWSVAGGQPQHF. The CDR3 DNA reads TGTGCCTGGAGTGTGGCGGGCGGTCAGCCCCAGCATTTT.

The V gene is TRBV9, the J gene TRBJ2-7; TRBD2 aligns across 8 bases. Trimming took 0 bases from V and 3 from J; bases not matched to a gene: 14. The CDR3 contains 18 residues. CDR1 SGDLS and CDR2 YYNGEE come from the germline V gene. The CDR3 reads CASSVGLAGPGINYEQYF. As DNA, the CDR3 is TGTGCCAGCAGCGTAGGGCTAGCGGGTCCCGGAATAAACTACGAGCAGTACTTC.

The chain employs TRBV27 and TRBJ2-2; D is possibly TRBD1 (5 bases). The CDR3 covers 13 residues. Trimming took 2 bases from V and 10 from J, leaving 11 bases between them. Germline V gene data show CDR1 as MNHEY and CDR2 as SMNVEV (reference sequence). The CDR3 spells CASSLIDSEELFF. The CDR3 DNA follows: TGTGCCAGCAGTTTAATTGACAGCGAGGAGCTGTTTTTT.

This chain links TRBV21-1 with TRBJ1-2; whether TRBD1, the table's D call, matches the DNA was not checked. TRBV21-1 constitutes a pseudogene. The CDR3 covers 17 residues. The CDR3 loop reads CASSKVGNRGRDYGYTF. For the CDR3, the DNA is TGTGCCAGCAGCAAAGTAGGAAACAGGGGGCGCGACTATGGCTACACCTTC.

This clone came up once. The gene calls are TRBV27 and TRBJ2-4; possible D gene TRBD1, 7 bases. The CDR3 is 16 amino acids. V dropped 5 bases and J dropped 1 base, with 15 bases sitting between them. CDR1 and CDR2 from the germline V gene are MNHEY and SMNVEV (reference sequence). The CDR3 region is CASSIRTGGAKNIQYF. The CDR3 coding sequence is TGTGCCAGCAGTATCCGGACAGGAGGGGCCAAAAACATTCAGTACTTC.

The chain links TRBV19 to TRBJ2-1; D may match TRBD1 or TRBD2 (5 bases each). There are 12 residues in the CDR3. V lost 5 bases and J lost 9, with 11 bases in between. Per germline, CDR1 LNHDA and CDR2 SQIVND (reference sequence). The CDR3 coding sequence is TGTGCCAGTAGTTCGGGACGAGGTGAGCAGTTCTTC. Encoded protein: CASSSGRGEQFF.

CDR3 sequence reads: CASSSWGQPQHF. In nucleotides, the CDR3 is TGTGCCAGCAGCTCGTGGGGGCAGCCCCAGCATTTT. V usage is TRBV7-9 and J usage is TRBJ1-5; D might be TRBD1 (5 bases). The length of the CDR3 is 12 residues. V was trimmed by 4 bases and J by 7 bases, leaving 8 bases between them. Germline CDR1 and CDR2: SEHNR and FQNEAQ (reference sequence). Full variable domain (missing parts from reference TRBV7-9 and TRBJ1-5): DTGVSQNPRHKITKRGQNVTFRCDPISEHNRLYWYRQTLGQGPEFLTYFQNEAQLEKSRLLSDRFSAERPKGSFSTLEIQRTEQGDSAMYLCASSSWGQPQHFGDGTRLSIL.

This sequence joins TRBV6-5 and TRBJ2-2; a possible D gene is TRBD1 (6 bases). V was pared by 10 bases and J by 3 bases, with 15 bases between. The CDR3 contains 14 residues. CDR1 is MNHEY, CDR2 SVGAGI, per germline. The CDR3 spells CATMTQGYTGELFF. CDR3 nucleotides: TGTGCCACCATGACGCAGGGGTACACCGGGGAGCTGTTTTTT.

The rearrangement joins TRBV28 to TRBJ2-7, with a tentative D call TRBD2 (5 bases). CDR1 and CDR2 from the germline V gene are MDHEN and SYDVKM. The CDR3 consists of 15 residues. The ends were cut back, 8 bases at V and 0 bases at J, with 17 bases in the middle. The CDR3 coding sequence is TGTGCCAGCTCCCTAAGGGCAGCGGTCTCCTACGAGCAGTACTTC. This codes for CASSLRAAVSYEQYF.

The chain is built from TRBV5-1 and TRBJ2-2, with D unclear. Between the trimmed V and J ends, which lost 1 base and 1 base, there was a span of 8 bases. Germline V gene data show CDR1 as SGHRS and CDR2 as YFSETQ. This CDR3 has 15 residues. CDR3 DNA sequence: TGCGCCAGCAGCTTGTTACAGAGGAACACCGGGGAGCTGTTTTTT. It codes for CASSLLQRNTGELFF.

The rearrangement joins TRBV29-1 to TRBJ1-1, with 9 bases that match TRBD1. V shed 1 base, J shed 0 bases, and the junction held 6 bases outside the gene matches. CDR1 is SQVTM and CDR2 is ANQGSEA in the germline V gene. The CDR3 loop spans 16 amino acids. As DNA, the CDR3 is TGCAGCGTTGAAGGACTACAGGGGGCCGTGAACACTGAAGCTTTCTTT. Translated, it gives CSVEGLQGAVNTEAFF. Drawing the rest from reference TRBV29-1 and TRBJ1-1, the complete variable domain is SAVISQKPSRDICQRGTSLTIQCQVDSQVTMMFWYRQQPGQSLTLIATANQGSEATYESGFVIDKFPISRPNLTFSTLTVSNMSPEDSSIYLCSVEGLQGAVNTEAFFGQGTRLTVV.

This rearrangement joins TRBV7-8 to TRBJ1-2; weak D call: TRBD1 (6 bases). Between the trimmed V and J ends, which lost 7 bases and 7 bases, there was a span of 34 bases. CDR1 is SGHVS, CDR2 FQNEAQ, per germline. This CDR3 region has 19 residues. CDR3 region: CASTELDRASGWGEGGYTF. The DNA of the CDR3 is TGTGCCAGCACCGAATTGGACAGAGCCTCGGGGTGGGGTGAGGGTGGCTACACCTTC.

This clone has just a few counts. The CDR3 DNA sequence: TGTGCCACAGCAGGGGGGGTTACAGATACGCAGTATTTT. Residues: CATAGGVTDTQYF. This sequence joins TRBV28 and TRBJ2-3; tentatively, D is TRBD1 or TRBD2 (7 bases each). V was clipped by 10 bases and J by 3 bases, with 14 bases between them. Germline V gene lookup returns CDR1 MDHEN and CDR2 SYDVKM. CDR3 length: 13 residues.

This clone was observed a handful of times. V gene TRBV28 combines with J gene TRBJ1-1, with 9 bases aligning to TRBD1. This CDR3 contains 21 residues. CDR1 is MDHEN, CDR2 SYDVKM, per germline. Germline trimming cut 4 bases from V and 1 base from J; bases unmatched to any gene: 22. As DNA, the CDR3 is TGTGCCAGCAGTTCGTTATCCGAGACAGGGGGGGTATTATTGGGGAACACTGAAGCTTTCTTT. This sequence encodes CASSSLSETGGVLLGNTEAFF.

The chain couples TRBV28 to TRBJ2-7; 7 positions agree with TRBD2. The CDR3 runs 14 residues. V shed 5 bases and J 5 bases; nucleotides not matched to a gene: 9. CDR1 is MDHEN, CDR2 SYDVKM, per germline. The CDR3 sequence: CASSTRGVDNEQYF. The CDR3 nucleotides are TGTGCCAGCAGTACCCGGGGGGTTGACAACGAGCAGTACTTC.

The chain combines TRBV30 with TRBJ1-6; 7 bases fit TRBD1. The CDR3 has 15 residues. Germline V gene data show CDR1 as GTSNPN and CDR2 as SVGIG (reference sequence). Trimming took 3 bases from V and 5 from J; bases not matched to a gene: 7. The CDR3 protein is CAWRRQGRNNSPLHF. The CDR3, as DNA: TGTGCCTGGAGGAGACAGGGTAGGAATAATTCACCCCTCCACTTT.